This is a list of T cell receptor beta chains from one sample in a study of tumor-infiltrating lymphocytes in primary liver carcinoma. TCRdb re-called the multiplex PCR reads through MiXCR, storing one row per CDR3 protein. This table holds almost 200,000 distinct CDR3 sequences, less than 75% found once. Sequenced input: peripheral blood. The source is a woman aged 55-69 years with primary liver carcinoma and hepatitis B virus infection. The CDR3 runs from the conserved cysteine through the conserved F or W. The order of the fields is D gene, J gene, V gene, CDR3 length, clone size, CDR3 protein, CDR3 DNA. D genes are given only for firm matches. Size is omitted from some rows. Given values are once, few, many or a class for expanded clones.

NA,TRBJ2-1,TRBV11-2,17,NA,CASSFIGASLSYSKQFF,TGTGCCAGCAGCTTCATAGGTGCATCCCTATCCTACAGTAAGCAGTTCTTC
NA,TRBJ2-3,TRBV7-2,12,NA,CTSSLFLGTQYF,TGTACCAGCAGCTTATTTTTAGGTACGCAGTATTTT
NA,TRBJ2-7,TRBV11-2,10,NA,CAGSYNEQCF,TGTGCCGGCAGCTACAACGAGCAGTGCTTC
NA,TRBJ2-2,TRBV28,15,NA,CASTPTGEETGELFF,TGTGCCAGCACCCCTACGGGTGAAGAGACCGGGGAGCTGTTTTTT
TRBD2,TRBJ2-7,TRBV15,15,NA,CATSRDRGDSYEQYF,TGTGCCACCAGCAGAGATCGGGGGGACTCCTACGAGCAGTACTTC
NA,TRBJ2-7,TRBV7-9,15,NA,CASSLVDGAPYEQYF,TGTGCCAGCAGCTTAGTTGACGGGGCTCCCTACGAGCAGTACTTC
TRBD2,TRBJ2-7,TRBV4-1,15,NA,CATSQLIAGTYEQYF,TGCGCCACTAGCCAATTAATAGCGGGAACCTACGAGCAGTACTTC
NA,TRBJ2-5,TRBV11-2,12,NA,CVSSLDRETQCF,TGTGTCAGCAGCTTAGATAGGGAGACCCAGTGCTTC
NA,TRBJ2-5,TRBV11-2,16,NA,CTSSYSRGSWRETQYF,TGTACTAGCAGCTACTCCCGTGGTAGCTGGAGAGAGACCCAGTACTTC
TRBD1,TRBJ1-1,TRBV28,14,NA,CASKSWDSHTEAFF,TGTGCCAGCAAATCCTGGGACAGTCACACTGAAGCTTTCTTT
NA,TRBJ2-1,TRBV28,15,NA,CDSTPQGRVYNEQFF,TGTGATAGCACCCCCCAGGGGCGGGTTTACAATGAGCAGTTCTTC
NA,TRBJ2-1,TRBV14,13,many,CASSQVRGNEQFF,TGTGCCAGCAGCCAAGTAAGAGGGAATGAGCAGTTCTTC
TRBD1,TRBJ1-3,TRBV5-6,16,few,CASSFRPRQGWNTIYF,TGTGCCAGCAGCTTTCGCCCTCGACAGGGGTGGAACACCATATATTTT
NA,TRBJ2-5,TRBV11-2,17,NA,CASSQTGTLTPRETKYF,TGTGCCAGCAGCCAAACCGGGACCCTCACCCCCCGAGAGACCAAATACTTC
NA,TRBJ2-7,TRBV5-4,16,many,CASSYGGGQGVYEQYF,TGTGCCAGCAGCTACGGGGGGGGACAGGGAGTCTACGAGCAGTACTTC
TRBD2,TRBJ2-1,TRBV29-1,15,NA,CSAAPAGGPGNEQSF,TGCAGCGCCGCCCCAGCGGGAGGGCCGGGCAATGAGCAATCCTTC
NA,TRBJ2-7,TRBV4-2,14,many,CASSQSAINDEQYF,TGTGCCAGCAGCCAATCGGCAATTAACGACGAGCAGTACTTC
NA,TRBJ2-7,TRBV6-8,13,many,CASRSTSSYEQYF,TGTGCCAGCAGGTCGACTAGTTCCTACGAGCAGTACTTC
NA,TRBJ1-1,TRBV18,14,NA,CASSPGSPNTEAFF,TGTGCCAGCTCACCAGGCAGCCCGAACACTGAAGCTTTCTTT
TRBD1,TRBJ2-6,TRBV28,18,NA,CASSLGGQGVGGANVLTF,TGTGCCAGCAGTTTAGGAGGACAGGGTGTAGGTGGGGCCAACGTCCTGACTTTC
TRBD1,TRBJ2-7,TRBV28,18,NA,CASSLYLGQGAVRYEQYF,TGTGCCAGCAGTTTATATCTAGGACAGGGGGCCGTTCGGTACGAGCAGTACTTC
NA,TRBJ2-5,TRBV6-1,14,NA,CASSGVHGSGGQYF,TGTGCCAGCAGTGGAGTTCACGGGAGCGGTGGCCAGTACTTT
TRBD2,TRBJ2-3,TRBV5-1,18,NA,CASSLVASGRRSTDTQYF,TGCGCCAGCAGCTTGGTGGCTAGCGGGAGACGAAGCACAGATACGCAGTATTTT
NA,TRBJ2-7,TRBV11-3,14,many,CAGSLHGKTYEQYF,TGTGCCGGCAGCCTCCATGGGAAAACCTACGAGCAGTACTTC
TRBD1,TRBJ2-7,TRBV4-2,15,once,CASSQVGTGGDGQYF,TGTGCCAGCAGCCAAGTGGGCACAGGGGGCGACGGACAGTACTTC
TRBD2,TRBJ2-3,TRBV11-2,16,NA,CASSTRTSGRPNTQCF,TGTGCCAGCAGCACGCGGACTAGCGGGAGACCAAATACGCAGTGTTTT
TRBD2,TRBJ2-3,TRBV11-2,17,NA,CASSSPSGGRYTDTQYF,TGTGCCAGCAGCTCGCCCTCGGGCGGGAGATACACAGATACGCAGTATTTT
TRBD1,TRBJ1-5,TRBV4-1,15,many,CASRPRDSRNQPQHF,TGCGCCAGCAGACCCCGGGACAGCCGCAATCAGCCCCAGCATTTT
TRBD2,TRBJ2-1,TRBV29-1,19,NA,CSGTRGTGGRAGAYNEQFF,TGCAGTGGGACGCGGGGGACTGGCGGGAGGGCCGGGGCCTACAATGAGCAGTTCTTC
NA,TRBJ1-1,TRBV11-2,15,NA,CAIADTLPQNTEAFF,TGTGCCATCGCCGACACTCTCCCACAGAACACTGAAGCTTTCTTT
NA,TRBJ2-2,TRBV6-1,15,NA,CASGVTLVKPGELFF,TGTGCCAGCGGAGTCACATTGGTAAAACCCGGGGAGCTGTTTTTT
NA,TRBJ2-5,TRBV28,15,NA,CASSLGVGKQETQYF,TGTGCCAGCAGTTTAGGGGTGGGCAAGCAAGAGACCCAGTACTTC
TRBD2,TRBJ2-2,TRBV11-2,18,NA,CASSLWVGTSWGPGELLF,TGTGCCAGCAGCTTATGGGTGGGGACTAGCTGGGGCCCCGGGGAGCTGCTTTTT
NA,TRBJ1-1,TRBV29-1,13,many,CSTNQGMNTEAFF,TGCAGCACGAACCAGGGCATGAACACTGAAGCTTTCTTT
NA,TRBJ2-1,TRBV12-3/TRBV12-4,13,NA,CASRRSGFNEQFF,TGTGCCAGCAGGCGGTCGGGATTTAATGAGCAGTTCTTC
TRBD2,TRBJ2-3,TRBV7-9,15,NA,CASSLLAGGADTQYF,TGTGCCAGCAGCTTACTAGCGGGAGGAGCGGATACGCAGTATTTT
TRBD2,TRBJ2-7,TRBV6-2/TRBV6-3,16,NA,CASSYGGSGSPYEQYF,TGTGCCAGCAGTTACGGGGGTAGCGGGAGTCCTTACGAGCAGTACTTC
TRBD1,TRBJ2-2,TRBV12-3/TRBV12-4,15,few,CASRLGQPNTGELFF,TGTGCCAGCAGACTGGGACAGCCTAACACCGGGGAGCTGTTTTTT
TRBD2,TRBJ2-1,TRBV12-3/TRBV12-4,18,many,CASSLEREGRRSYNEQFF,TGTGCCAGCAGTTTGGAGCGGGAGGGCCGCCGATCCTACAATGAGCAGTTCTTC
TRBD2,TRBJ2-1,TRBV7-9,17,NA,CASSSRTSGRYYNEQFF,TGTGCCAGCAGCTCCCGGACTAGCGGGAGGTACTACAATGAGCAGTTCTTC
NA,TRBJ2-7,TRBV28,13,many,CASSFESLGEQYF,TGTGCCAGCAGTTTTGAATCCTTAGGGGAGCAGTACTTC
NA,TRBJ2-7,TRBV30,12,few,CAYRPGPYEQYF,TGTGCCTACCGCCCGGGGCCCTACGAGCAGTACTTC